A selection of T cell receptor beta chains follows, all from one sample in a study of T cell repertoires and HLA-DP antigens. Profiling relied on immunoSEQ multiplex PCR, and the TCRdb table lists in-frame clones only, not all of them. Among about 73,000 clones listed, around 77% were seen once. No cognate antigen is known for these TCRs. The source material was CD4+ T cells from PBMCs. The receptors derive from a man aged 55 to 70 in good health and CMV-seronegative. Both conserved end residues are part of each CDR3. The order of the fields is V gene, J gene, clone size, D gene, CDR3 DNA, CDR3 protein. D genes are given only for firm matches. Clone size, where shown, is once, few, many, or a class for clones that have expanded.

TRBV7-9	TRBJ1-1	once	.	TGTGCCAGCAACACCCGGGGGGCAGGGCGGACTGAAGCTTTCTTT	CASNTRGAGRTEAFF
TRBV6-1	TRBJ2-3	once	.	TGTGCCAGCAGTGAAAGTGGATCGGCGGGCACAGATACGCAGTATTTT	CASSESGSAGTDTQYF
TRBV5-1	TRBJ1-1	.	.	TGCGCCAGCAGCCTTGACAGCCACACTGAAGCTTTCTTT	CASSLDSHTEAFF
TRBV29-1	TRBJ2-3	.	.	TGCAGCGTGACAGTGGGGGGCACAGATACGCAGTATTTT	CSVTVGGTDTQYF
TRBV19	TRBJ2-7	.	TRBD1	TGTGCCAGTAGTATAGATCTATTGACAGGGCAGGCGTACGAGCAGTACTTC	CASSIDLLTGQAYEQYF
TRBV4-3	TRBJ1-2	.	TRBD1	TGCGCCAGCAGCCAAGAACAGGGGCCCTACTATGGCTACACCTTC	CASSQEQGPYYGYTF
TRBV27	TRBJ1-1	.	.	TGTGCCAGCAGGGAAGGGGGAAGGACTGAAGCTTTCTTT	CASREGGRTEAFF
TRBV9	TRBJ1-3	.	TRBD1	TGTGCCAGCAGCGCCCGTCCCGGGACAGGGACGAGCTCTGGAAACACCATATATTTT	CASSARPGTGTSSGNTIYF
TRBV5-4	TRBJ2-2	.	.	TGTGCCAGCAGCTCGGGCCTAGGTAGGACCGGGGAGCTGTTTTTT	CASSSGLGRTGELFF
TRBV5-1	TRBJ2-7	.	TRBD1	TGCGCCAGCAGCCCTCTGACAGGGGGCGCGGGCGAGCAGTACTTC	CASSPLTGGAGEQYF
TRBV6-6	TRBJ2-7	.	TRBD2	TGTGCCAGCAGTCCCCGGGGGGATAAGTACGAGCAGTACTTC	CASSPRGDKYEQYF
TRBV6-5	TRBJ2-4	.	.	TGTGCCAGCAGTTACTCATTTATACCAGCCAAAAACATTCAGTACTTC	CASSYSFIPAKNIQYF
TRBV28	TRBJ1-5	.	TRBD1	TGTGCCGGCAGAGGGACAGGGGACAATCAGCCCCAGCATTTT	CAGRGTGDNQPQHF
TRBV29-1	TRBJ1-2	.	TRBD1	TGCAGCGTTGATGGAGGGGGCGGCTATGGCTACACCTTC	CSVDGGGGYGYTF
TRBV7-2	TRBJ1-1	.	.	TGTGCCAGCAGCTTGGGGTTGGTGAACACTGAAGCTTTCTTT	CASSLGLVNTEAFF
TRBV27	TRBJ2-7	.	TRBD2	TGTGCCAGCAGTTTAATAGCGGGGGTGGAGCAGTACTTC	CASSLIAGVEQYF
TRBV9	TRBJ1-2	few	.	TGTGCCAGCAGCGCATCCGGGGCGCTTAACTATGGCTACACCTTC	CASSASGALNYGYTF
TRBV4-3	TRBJ1-5	few	.	TGCGCCAGCAGCCCGGGCGGCAATCAGCCCCAGCATTTT	CASSPGGNQPQHF
TRBV7-2	TRBJ2-3	few	.	TGTGCCAGCAGGCTCGGGGTGGCAGATACGCAGTATTTT	CASRLGVADTQYF
TRBV9	TRBJ1-2	.	.	TGTGCCAGCAGCATTCAGGGACGGAACTATGGCTACACCTTC	CASSIQGRNYGYTF
TRBV10-3	TRBJ2-7	.	TRBD1	TGTGCCATCAGGGAGACAGGGGATGTCTACGAGCAGTACTTC	CAIRETGDVYEQYF
TRBV6-6	TRBJ2-7	.	TRBD1	TGTGCCAGCAGTCCGGGACAGGGAATAGGGGAGCAGTACTTC	CASSPGQGIGEQYF
TRBV6-6	TRBJ2-7	.	.	TGTGCCAGCAGCTTCGGGACGGATGGATCCTACGAGCAGTACTTC	CASSFGTDGSYEQYF
TRBV7-2	TRBJ2-5	.	TRBD2	TGTGCCAGCAGCTGGGGGGGGTCGGCAGAGACCCAGTACTTC	CASSWGGSAETQYF
TRBV11-2	TRBJ2-7	.	TRBD1	TGTGCCAGCAGCTTAGACTCCGGGGACAGGTTCTACGAGCAGTACTTC	CASSLDSGDRFYEQYF